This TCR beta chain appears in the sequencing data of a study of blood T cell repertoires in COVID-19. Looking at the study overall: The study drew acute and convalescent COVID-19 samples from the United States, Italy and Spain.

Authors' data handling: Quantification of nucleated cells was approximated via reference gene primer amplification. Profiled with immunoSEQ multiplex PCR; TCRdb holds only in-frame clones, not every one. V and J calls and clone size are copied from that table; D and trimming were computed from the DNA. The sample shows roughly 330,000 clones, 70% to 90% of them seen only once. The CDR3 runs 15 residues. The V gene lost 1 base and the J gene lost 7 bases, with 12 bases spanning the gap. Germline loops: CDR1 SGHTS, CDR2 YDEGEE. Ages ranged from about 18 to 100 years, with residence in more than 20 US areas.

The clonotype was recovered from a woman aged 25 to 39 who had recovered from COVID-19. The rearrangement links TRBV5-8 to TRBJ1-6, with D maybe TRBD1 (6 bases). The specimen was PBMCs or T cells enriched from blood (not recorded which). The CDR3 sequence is CASSLNNRENSPLHF. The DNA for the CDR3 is TGTGCCAGCAGCTTGAATAACAGGGAGAATTCACCCCTCCACTTT.